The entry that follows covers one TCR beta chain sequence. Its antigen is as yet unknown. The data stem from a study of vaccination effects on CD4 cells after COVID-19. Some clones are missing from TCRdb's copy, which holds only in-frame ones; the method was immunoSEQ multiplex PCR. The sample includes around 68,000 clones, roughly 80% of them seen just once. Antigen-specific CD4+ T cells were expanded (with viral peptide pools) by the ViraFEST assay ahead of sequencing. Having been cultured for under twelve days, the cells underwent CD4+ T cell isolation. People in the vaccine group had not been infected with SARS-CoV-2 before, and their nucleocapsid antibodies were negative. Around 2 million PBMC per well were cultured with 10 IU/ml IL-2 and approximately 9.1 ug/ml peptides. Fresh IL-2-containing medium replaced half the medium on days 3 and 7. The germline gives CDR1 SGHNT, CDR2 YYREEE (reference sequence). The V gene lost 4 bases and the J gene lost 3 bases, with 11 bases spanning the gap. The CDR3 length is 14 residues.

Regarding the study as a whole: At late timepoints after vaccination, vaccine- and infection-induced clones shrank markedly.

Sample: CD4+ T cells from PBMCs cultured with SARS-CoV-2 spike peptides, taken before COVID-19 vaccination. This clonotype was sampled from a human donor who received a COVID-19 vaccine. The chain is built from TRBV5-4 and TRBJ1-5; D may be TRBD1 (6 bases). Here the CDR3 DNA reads TGTGCCAGCAGCCCCGGACAGACCAATCAGCCCCAGCATTTT. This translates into CASSPGQTNQPQHF.